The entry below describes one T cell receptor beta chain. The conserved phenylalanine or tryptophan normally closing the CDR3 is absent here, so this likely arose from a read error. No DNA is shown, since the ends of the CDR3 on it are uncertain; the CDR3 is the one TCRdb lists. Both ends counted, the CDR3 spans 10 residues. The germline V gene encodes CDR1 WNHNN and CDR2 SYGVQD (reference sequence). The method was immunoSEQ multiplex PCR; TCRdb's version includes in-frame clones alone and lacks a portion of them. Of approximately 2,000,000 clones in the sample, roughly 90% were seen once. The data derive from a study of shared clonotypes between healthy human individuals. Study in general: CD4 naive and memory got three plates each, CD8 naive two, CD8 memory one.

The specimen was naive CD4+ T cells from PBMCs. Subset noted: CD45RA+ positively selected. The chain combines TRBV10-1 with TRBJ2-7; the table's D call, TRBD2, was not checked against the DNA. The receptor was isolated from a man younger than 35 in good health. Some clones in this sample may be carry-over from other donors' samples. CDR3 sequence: CASDSFGGSL.